The rows below give T cell receptor beta chains drawn from one sample of a study of T cell responses to AZD1222 COVID-19 vaccine. The method was immunoSEQ multiplex PCR; TCRdb's version includes in-frame clones alone and lacks a portion of them. Of under 200,000 clones in the sample, around nine tenths were seen once. The specimen comprised peripheral blood, sampled 28 days after the second AZD1222 dose. Every receptor here comes from an adult who received the AZD1222 COVID-19 vaccine. Each CDR3 is given with its conserved first and last residue. A D gene is named only where the DNA matches it firmly. Clone size appears in some rows only: once, few, many, or a class for an expanded clone.

TRBJ2-3	TRBD2	NA	TRBV28	TGTGCCAGCACTAGAACTAGCGGTCTGTCTAAAGATACGCAGTATTTT	CASTRTSGLSKDTQYF
TRBJ2-5	NA	NA	TRBV7-9	TGTGCCAGCAGCTTCCGCCAGCGGGAAGAGACCCAGTACTTC	CASSFRQREETQYF
TRBJ1-1	NA	once	TRBV2	TGTGCCAGCAGGGGGGACCTTAACACTGAAGCTTTCTTT	CASRGDLNTEAFF
TRBJ1-5	NA	few	TRBV6-5	TGTGCCAGCAGTTACGGTTATAGCAATCAGCCCCAGCATTTT	CASSYGYSNQPQHF
TRBJ2-3	TRBD1	NA	TRBV5-1	TGCGCCAGCACTTCAGGGGGCGGCACAGATACGCAGTATTTT	CASTSGGGTDTQYF
TRBJ2-3	NA	NA	TRBV6-2/TRBV6-3	TGTGCCAGCAGTTACTCTGGGGGAGTCCCCGATACGCAGTATTTT	CASSYSGGVPDTQYF
TRBJ2-5	TRBD1	once	TRBV7-3	TGTGCCAGCAGCCGTACAGGGGGCAAAGAGACCCAGTACTTC	CASSRTGGKETQYF
TRBJ2-3	NA	NA	TRBV24-1	TGTGCCACCAGTGATTCCGGGACGGAAGATACGCAGTATTTT	CATSDSGTEDTQYF
TRBJ2-7	NA	NA	TRBV9	TGTGCCAGCAGCTCCGCCGGGGAAACGCAGTACTTC	CASSSAGETQYF
TRBJ2-1	NA	NA	TRBV29-1	TGCAGCGTTAGTGGAACCCCTAGCGTGAGCTCCTACAATGAGCAGTTCTTC	CSVSGTPSVSSYNEQFF
TRBJ1-5	NA	NA	TRBV7-2	TGTGCCAGCAGCTTAGATCAGGACCAGCCCCAGCATTTT	CASSLDQDQPQHF
TRBJ1-5	NA	NA	TRBV5-6	TGTGCCAGCAGCTTGGCAGGGGCCGGTGACAATCAGCCCCAGCATTTT	CASSLAGAGDNQPQHF
TRBJ1-4	TRBD1	few	TRBV9	TGTGCCAGCAGCGTAGGGGGACAGGGAAAGGAAAAACTGTTTTTT	CASSVGGQGKEKLFF
TRBJ2-3	TRBD2	NA	TRBV5-1	TGCGCCAGCAGCTTGGGTCTAGCGGGAGATACGCAGTATTTT	CASSLGLAGDTQYF
TRBJ2-5	TRBD2	NA	TRBV6-2/TRBV6-3	TGTGCCAGCAGTTATAGCGGGCCGGAGACCCAGTACTTC	CASSYSGPETQYF
TRBJ2-6	NA	NA	TRBV9	TGTGCCAGCCTAGCTTCCGGGGCCAACGTCCTGACTTTC	CASLASGANVLTF
TRBJ2-3	NA	NA	TRBV6-5	TGTGCCAGCAGTTACGAGCCTAGATCCACCTCAGATACGCAGTATTTT	CASSYEPRSTSDTQYF
TRBJ2-5	TRBD2	once	TRBV18	TGTGCCAGCTCACCACCGGGGACCGGCGGGGGGCTGGGTGCCCAGTACTTC	CASSPPGTGGGLGAQYF
TRBJ2-7	NA	NA	TRBV6-5	TGTGCCAGCAGTTACTCGAGGGACCCCATATACGAGCAGTACTTC	CASSYSRDPIYEQYF
TRBJ1-3	NA	NA	TRBV18	TGTGCCAGCTCACCATTCGACACCTCTGGAAACACCATATATTTT	CASSPFDTSGNTIYF
TRBJ1-2	TRBD1	NA	TRBV28	TGTGCCAGCAGTGTAAGGACAGGGCTAGGCGGCTACACCTTC	CASSVRTGLGGYTF
TRBJ1-4	NA	NA	TRBV28	TGTGCCAGCAGTTTGATGGGGGCAACTAATGAAAAACTGTTTTTT	CASSLMGATNEKLFF
TRBJ2-7	NA	few	TRBV24-1	TGTGCCACCAGTGTTGCGGCCTCCTACGAGCAGTACTTC	CATSVAASYEQYF
TRBJ2-7	TRBD1	NA	TRBV18	TGTGCCAGCTCACCCCGGGACAGGGGCCACGAGCAGTACTTC	CASSPRDRGHEQYF
TRBJ1-2	NA	few	TRBV6-5	TGTGCCAGCAGTTCTTCAGGGTTGAAACGCTACACCTTC	CASSSSGLKRYTF
TRBJ2-5	NA	NA	TRBV30	TGTGCCTGGAGACCGGTCTTGACCGGAGAGACCCAGTACTTC	CAWRPVLTGETQYF
TRBJ2-7	TRBD2	few	TRBV25-1	TGTGCCAGCAGTGACCCCCGGGGACTAGGGGTCTACGAGCAGTACTTC	CASSDPRGLGVYEQYF